This TCR beta chain was sequenced during a study of blood T cell repertoires in COVID-19. The length of the CDR3 is 16 residues. Germline V CDR1 and CDR2: SGDLS, YYNGEE. The V segment lost 3 bases and the J segment 9 bases; nucleotides outside the gene matches: 9. Source study methods: Scientists estimated how many nucleated cells there were by amplifying reference gene primers. Clones were sequenced by immunoSEQ multiplex PCR, and TCRdb holds only the in-frame ones, with some missing. V and J calls and clone size are given by that table; D and trimming were obtained from the DNA. Here the sample spans 150,000 or so clones, about 88% being singletons.

The chain uses TRBV9 and TRBJ2-1; TRBD2 aligns across 13 bases. The TCR originated in a man aged 55 to 70 with COVID-19, enrolled during active disease. Input material: peripheral blood. In DNA form, the CDR3 reads TGTGCCAGCAGCGCTTCACTAGCGGGGGGGAAGGGTGAGCAGTTCTTC. This encodes CASSASLAGGKGEQFF.